This T cell receptor beta chain was retrieved from a study of blood T cells in healthy people across ages. Overall study findings and caveats: Because donor CMV status was unknown, expanded clonotype changes were possibly confounded.

The CDR3 has 15 amino acids. Germline lookup yields CDR1 SGHAT and CDR2 FQNNGV. This clonotype showed up just once. Its target is unknown. For the second PCR, which ran for 7 to 11 cycles, a sample-barcoded 5' primer and a J-beta primer mix were used. Each single sample gave us at least 2.5 million CDR3-containing paired-end reads. Via MiXCR, TCRdb re-called the 5' RACE reads, giving one row per CDR3 protein. The table records around 2 million distinct CDR3 sequences, roughly two fifths of them present only once. PBMCs numbering at least 6 million were isolated per sample. Total RNA amounts of at least 6 micrograms were extracted per sample.

The receptor comes from a human donor in good health. J is TRBJ2-4 and V is TRBV11-2, with TRBD2 matching 7 bases. The better agreement between TRBJ2-5 and the DNA end casts doubt on the J call. Specimen: blood. CDR3 residues: CASSFQALAAETQYF. The CDR3, as DNA: TGTGCCAGCAGCTTCCAAGCTCTAGCGGCGGAGACCCAGTACTTC.